This T cell receptor beta chain was sequenced for a study of blood T cells in healthy people across ages. The second PCR ran about 7 to 12 cycles with a sample-barcoded 5' primer and J-beta primers. TCRdb fed the 5' RACE reads into MiXCR, producing one record per CDR3 protein. This sample has about 1.6 million distinct CDR3 sequences, with roughly 32% found just once. V lost 2 bases and J lost 6; bases outside the gene matches: 10. This CDR3 contains 15 residues. Germline CDR1 and CDR2: SNHLY and FYNNEI. This chain uses TRBV2 with TRBJ2-7; TRBD1 matches at 7 bases. This clonotype was obtained from a woman aged 25 to 39 in good health. The material sequenced was blood. CDR3 coding DNA: TGTGCCAGCAGTGAATGGTCCAGGGGGTCAGGCGAGCAGTACTTC. Its protein product is CASSEWSRGSGEQYF.